What follows are 13 T cell receptor beta chains derived from one specimen sequenced in a study of CD8 T cells in ankylosing spondylitis. TCRdb re-analysed the 5' RACE reads in MiXCR, keeping a single row per CDR3 protein. The sample shows roughly 230,000 distinct CDR3 sequences, 15% to 20% of them seen only once. Material: blood, either unsorted or a sorted T cell fraction (not recorded which). These TCRs come from a male donor with ankylosing spondylitis or in good health (not recorded which).

Only a few counts were recorded for this clonotype. The chain combines TRBV28 with TRBJ1-2, with 9 bases that match TRBD1. The V and J ends lost 5 bases and 6 bases, in that order; junction bases with no gene match: 7. Germline values: CDR1 MDHEN, CDR2 SYDVKM. The CDR3 has 14 residues. CDR3 sequence reads: CASSRWTGEDGYTF. CDR3 nucleotides: TGTGCCAGCAGTCGCTGGACAGGGGAGGATGGCTACACCTTC.

The chain joins TRBV28 to TRBJ2-7; D possibly matches TRBD1 or TRBD2 (5 bases each). The germline V gene encodes CDR1 MDHEN and CDR2 SYDVKM. Trimming shortened V by 5 bases and J by 2 bases, and 13 bases separated the two germline ends. This CDR3 is 14 amino acids long. This CDR3 is CASSRRDGTYEQYF. CDR3 in DNA: TGTGCCAGCAGTCGACGGGACGGTACCTACGAGCAGTACTTC.

The table lists this clonotype with a few counts. The chain uses TRBV7-9 and TRBJ1-2, with TRBD1 matching 9 bases. Trimming removed 5 bases from V and 3 bases from J; junction bases left unmatched: 7. CDR3 length: 15 amino acids. Looked up from germline, CDR1 is SEHNR and CDR2 is FQNEAQ (reference sequence). The CDR3 loop is CASSKTGTGHYGYTF. Here the CDR3 DNA reads TGTGCCAGCAGCAAAACCGGGACAGGGCACTATGGCTACACCTTC.

V and J are TRBV29-1 and TRBJ2-3, with D perhaps TRBD2 (5 bases). The CDR3 spans 17 residues. From germline, CDR1 is SQVTM and CDR2 ANQGSEA. Trimming left V 1 base short and J 4 bases short, with 21 bases between. CDR3 sequence: CSVEGGRQEAVADTQYF. The CDR3 nucleotides read TGCAGCGTTGAAGGCGGTCGGCAGGAGGCCGTCGCAGATACGCAGTATTTT.

In this sample, this clonotype turned up a few times. The gene calls are TRBV24-1 and TRBJ2-2; D remains unclear. This CDR3 has 12 amino acids. Germline V gene data show CDR1 as KGHDR and CDR2 as SFDVKD. V was clipped by 6 bases and J by 4 bases, with 5 bases between them. CDR3 coding DNA: TGTGCCACCAGTACCAGCACCGGGGAGCTGTTTTTT. Translated, it gives CATSTSTGELFF.

This clonotype was found a few times. The chain links TRBV12-3 or TRBV12-4 to TRBJ2-7, with unresolved D. V lost 3 bases and J 2 bases, leaving 5 bases between the germline ends. The CDR3 contains 12 residues. In nucleotides, the CDR3 is TGTGCCAGCAGTTTTGAGGCCTACGAGCAGTACTTC. Translation: CASSFEAYEQYF.

V gene TRBV6-2 or TRBV6-3 combines with J gene TRBJ2-2; TRBD2 agrees at 7 bases. In germline, CDR1 is MNHEY, CDR2 SVGEGT. V dropped 7 bases and J dropped 3; count of bases not matched to a gene: 5. The CDR3 extends over 14 amino acids. The CDR3 DNA sequence: TGTGCCAGCACCGCGGGAGATCACACCGGGGAGCTGTTTTTT. This encodes CASTAGDHTGELFF.

V usage is TRBV27 and J usage is TRBJ2-7; D perhaps matches TRBD2 (5 bases). The germline V gene encodes CDR1 MNHEY and CDR2 SMNVEV (reference sequence). The CDR3 sequence is 11 residues long. Trimming shortened V by 4 bases and J by 7 bases, and 8 bases separated the two germline ends. The chain's CDR3 is CASSYGIEQYF. Written as DNA, the CDR3 is TGTGCCAGCAGTTACGGGATAGAGCAGTACTTC.

The chain carries TRBV10-3 and TRBJ1-2; 7 positions match TRBD1. The germline V gene has CDR1 ENHRY and CDR2 SYGVKD. Trimming cost V 2 bases and J 5 bases; bases outside gene matches: 8. The CDR3 has 15 residues. CDR3 sequence: CAISEVDRVEYGYTF. CDR3 nucleotides: TGTGCCATCAGTGAGGTAGACAGGGTGGAATATGGCTACACCTTC.

This clonotype has only a few counts. The chain combines TRBV4-1 with TRBJ2-1; no reliable D call. The germline V and J ends were trimmed by 0 bases and 9 bases, with 18 bases remaining between them. The CDR3 length is 16 residues. Germline CDR1 MGHRA, CDR2 YSYEKL. As DNA, the CDR3 is TGCGCCAGCAGCCAAGATCCCAATAAGGGTGCGAGTGAGCAGTTCTTC. Its protein is CASSQDPNKGASEQFF.

In this sample, this clonotype turned up a few times. This chain links TRBV20-1 with TRBJ2-1; 7 bases line up with TRBD2. The CDR3 has 16 residues. Germline V gives CDR1 DFQATT, CDR2 SNEGSKA (reference sequence). Germline trimming cut 4 bases from V and 6 bases from J; bases unmatched to any gene: 15. In nucleotides, the CDR3 is TGCAGTGCTAAATTAGCGACGGGAGGCCCATTCAATGAGCAGTTCTTC. Translating gives CSAKLATGGPFNEQFF.

The DNA of the CDR3 is TGTGCCAGCCAGGGCGGGGAAACCCACACAGATACGCAGTATTTT. Its protein product is CASQGGETHTDTQYF. This chain links TRBV6-2 or TRBV6-3 with TRBJ2-3, with a possible D match to TRBD2 (6 bases). Germline V gives CDR1 MNHEY, CDR2 SVGEGT. The CDR3 length is 15 residues. V gave up 8 bases and J gave up 2 bases, with 17 bases separating them.

Only a few counts were recorded for this clonotype. V usage is TRBV20-1 and J usage is TRBJ2-7; D is unclear. The CDR3 has 14 residues. The V end was cut by 0 bases, the J end by 7 bases, with 16 bases between. Looked up from germline, CDR1 is DFQATT and CDR2 is SNEGSKA (reference sequence). The CDR3 DNA is TGCAGTGCTAGAGATCTTGCCCAGACATCAGAGCAGTACTTC. This sequence encodes CSARDLAQTSEQYF.